This T cell receptor beta chain was recovered during a study of blood T cell repertoires in COVID-19. Study background: Collection of acute and convalescent COVID-19 samples took place in the United States, Italy and Spain.

Per the original data handling: Using reference gene primer amplification, nucleated cell counts were estimated. Method: immunoSEQ multiplex PCR; TCRdb's copy keeps in-frame clones and lacks some. The V and J calls and clone size come from that table; D and trimming were worked out from the DNA. This sample has 45,000 to 65,000 clones; 90% occur once, and the top ten carry around a tenth. Trimming cost V 2 bases and J 4 bases; bases outside gene matches: 3. The CDR3 runs to 14 residues. The germline V gene has CDR1 MNHEY and CDR2 SMNVEV (reference sequence). The chain uses TRBV27 and TRBJ1-1; 8 nucleotides line up with TRBD1. The receptor was isolated from a woman of 80 years or more with acute or convalescent COVID-19. Sequencing was done on a sample of peripheral blood. CDR3 coding DNA: TGTGCCAGCAGTTTACACAGGGGGGGCACTGAAGCTTTCTTT. This translates into CASSLHRGGTEAFF.